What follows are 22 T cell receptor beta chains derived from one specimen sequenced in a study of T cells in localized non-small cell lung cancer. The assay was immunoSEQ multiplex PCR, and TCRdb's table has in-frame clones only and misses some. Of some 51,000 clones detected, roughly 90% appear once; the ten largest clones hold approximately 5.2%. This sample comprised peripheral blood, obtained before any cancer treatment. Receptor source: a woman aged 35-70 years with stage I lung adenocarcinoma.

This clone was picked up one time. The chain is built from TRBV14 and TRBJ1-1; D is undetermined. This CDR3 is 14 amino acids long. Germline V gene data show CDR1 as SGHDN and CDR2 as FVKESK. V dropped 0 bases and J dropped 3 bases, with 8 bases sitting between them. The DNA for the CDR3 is TGTGCCAGCAGCCAAGATAAATGGTACACTGAAGCTTTCTTT. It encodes CASSQDKWYTEAFF. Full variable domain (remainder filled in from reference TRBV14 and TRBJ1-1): EAGVTQFPSHSVIEKGQTVTLRCDPISGHDNLYWYRRVMGKEIKFLLHFVKESKQDESGMPNNRFLAERTGGTYSTLKVQPAELEDSGVYFCASSQDKWYTEAFFGQGTRLTVV.

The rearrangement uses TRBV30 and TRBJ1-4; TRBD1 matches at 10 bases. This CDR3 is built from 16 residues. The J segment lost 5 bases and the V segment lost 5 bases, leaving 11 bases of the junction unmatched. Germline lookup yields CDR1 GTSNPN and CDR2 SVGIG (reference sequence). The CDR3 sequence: CAWPGQGSPLNEKLFF. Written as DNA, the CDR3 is TGTGCCTGGCCGGGACAGGGGTCACCCCTGAATGAAAAACTGTTTTTT.

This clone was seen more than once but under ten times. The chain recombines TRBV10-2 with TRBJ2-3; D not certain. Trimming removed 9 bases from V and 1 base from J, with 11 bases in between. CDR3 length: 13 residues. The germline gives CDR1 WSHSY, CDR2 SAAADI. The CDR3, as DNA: TGCGCCAGTCTTGTTCCGGGCACAGATACGCAGTATTTT. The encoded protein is CASLVPGTDTQYF.

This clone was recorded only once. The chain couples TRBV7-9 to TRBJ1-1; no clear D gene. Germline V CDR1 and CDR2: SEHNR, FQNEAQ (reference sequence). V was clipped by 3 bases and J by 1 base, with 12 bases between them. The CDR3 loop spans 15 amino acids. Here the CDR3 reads CASSLGWVRNTEAFF. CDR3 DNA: TGTGCCAGCAGCTTGGGCTGGGTTCGGAACACTGAAGCTTTCTTT.

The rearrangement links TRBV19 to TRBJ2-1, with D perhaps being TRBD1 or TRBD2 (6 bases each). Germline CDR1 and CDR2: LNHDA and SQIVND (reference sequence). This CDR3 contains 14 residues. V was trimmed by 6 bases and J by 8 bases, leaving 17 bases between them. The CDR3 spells CASRADRGRHEQFF. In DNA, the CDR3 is TGTGCCAGTAGAGCGGACCGGGGGCGGCATGAGCAGTTCTTC.

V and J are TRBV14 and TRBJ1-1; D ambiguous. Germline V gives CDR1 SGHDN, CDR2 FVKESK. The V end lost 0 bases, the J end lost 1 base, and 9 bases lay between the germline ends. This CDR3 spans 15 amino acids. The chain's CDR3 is CASSQDNRRNTEAFF. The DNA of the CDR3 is TGTGCCAGCAGCCAAGATAACCGCAGGAACACTGAAGCTTTCTTT. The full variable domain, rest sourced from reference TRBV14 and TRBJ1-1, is EAGVTQFPSHSVIEKGQTVTLRCDPISGHDNLYWYRRVMGKEIKFLLHFVKESKQDESGMPNNRFLAERTGGTYSTLKVQPAELEDSGVYFCASSQDNRRNTEAFFGQGTRLTVV.

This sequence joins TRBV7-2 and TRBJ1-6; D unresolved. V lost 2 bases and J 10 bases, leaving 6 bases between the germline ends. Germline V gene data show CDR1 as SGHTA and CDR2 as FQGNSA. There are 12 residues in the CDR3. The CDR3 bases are TGTGCCAGCAGCTTATATGGGTCACCCCTCCACTTT. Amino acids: CASSLYGSPLHF.

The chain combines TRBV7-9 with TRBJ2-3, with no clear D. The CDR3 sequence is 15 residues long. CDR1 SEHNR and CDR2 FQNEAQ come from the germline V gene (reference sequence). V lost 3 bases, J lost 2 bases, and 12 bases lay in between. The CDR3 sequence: CASSFLRSFTDTQYF. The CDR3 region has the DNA TGTGCCAGCAGCTTCCTGCGCAGCTTCACAGATACGCAGTATTTT.

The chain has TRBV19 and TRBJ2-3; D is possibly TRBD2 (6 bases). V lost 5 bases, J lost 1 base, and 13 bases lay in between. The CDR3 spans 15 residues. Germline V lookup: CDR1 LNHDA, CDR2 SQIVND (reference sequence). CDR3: CASSPPGTRTDTQYF. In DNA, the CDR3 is TGTGCCAGTAGTCCCCCCGGGACTCGCACAGATACGCAGTATTTT.

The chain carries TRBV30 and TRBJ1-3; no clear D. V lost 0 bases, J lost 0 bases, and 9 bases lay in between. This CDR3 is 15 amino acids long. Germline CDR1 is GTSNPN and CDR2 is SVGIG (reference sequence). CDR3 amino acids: CAWSVGHSSGNTIYF. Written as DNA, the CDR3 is TGTGCCTGGAGTGTAGGGCACAGCTCTGGAAACACCATATATTTT.

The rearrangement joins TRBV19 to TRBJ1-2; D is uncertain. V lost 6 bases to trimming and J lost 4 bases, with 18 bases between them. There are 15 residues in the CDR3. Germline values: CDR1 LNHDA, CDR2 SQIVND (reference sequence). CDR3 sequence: CASSQMTVPSYGYTF. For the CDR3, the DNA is TGTGCCAGTAGCCAAATGACGGTGCCAAGCTATGGCTACACCTTC. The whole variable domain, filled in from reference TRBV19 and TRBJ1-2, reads DGGITQSPKYLFRKEGQNVTLSCEQNLNHDAMYWYRQDPGQGLRLIYYSQIVNDFQKGDIAEGYSVSREKKESFPLTVTSAQKNPTAFYLCASSQMTVPSYGYTFGSGTRLTVV.

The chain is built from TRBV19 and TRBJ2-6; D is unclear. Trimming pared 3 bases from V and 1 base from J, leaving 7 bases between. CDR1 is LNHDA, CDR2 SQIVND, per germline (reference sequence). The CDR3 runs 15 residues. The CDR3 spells CASSIRGSGANVLTF. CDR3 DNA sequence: TGTGCCAGTAGTATCCGAGGATCTGGGGCCAACGTCCTGACTTTC.

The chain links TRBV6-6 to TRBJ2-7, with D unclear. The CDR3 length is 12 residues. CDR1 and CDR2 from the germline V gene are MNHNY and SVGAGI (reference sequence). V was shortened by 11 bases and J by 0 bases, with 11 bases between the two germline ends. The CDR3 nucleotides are TGTGCCTCCCTGCGTAACTCCTACGAGCAGTACTTC. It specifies CASLRNSYEQYF.

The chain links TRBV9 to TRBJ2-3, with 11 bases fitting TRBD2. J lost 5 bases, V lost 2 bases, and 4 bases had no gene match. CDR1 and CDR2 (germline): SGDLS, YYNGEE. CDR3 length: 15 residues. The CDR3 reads CASSVSGGAGDTQYF. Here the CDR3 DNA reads TGTGCCAGCAGCGTTAGCGGGGGGGCCGGAGATACGCAGTATTTT.

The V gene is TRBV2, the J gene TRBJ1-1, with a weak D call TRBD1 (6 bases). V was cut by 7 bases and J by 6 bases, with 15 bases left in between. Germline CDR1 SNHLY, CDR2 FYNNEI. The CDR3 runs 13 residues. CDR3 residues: CASIGTPYSEAFF. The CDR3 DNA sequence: TGTGCCAGCATCGGGACACCTTATTCTGAAGCTTTCTTT.

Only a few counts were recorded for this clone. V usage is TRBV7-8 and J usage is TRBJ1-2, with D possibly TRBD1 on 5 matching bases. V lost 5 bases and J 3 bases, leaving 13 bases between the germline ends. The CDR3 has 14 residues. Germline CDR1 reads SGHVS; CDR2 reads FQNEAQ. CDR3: CASSPAGRYYGYTF. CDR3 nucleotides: TGTGCCAGCAGCCCCGCGGGACGGTACTATGGCTACACCTTC.

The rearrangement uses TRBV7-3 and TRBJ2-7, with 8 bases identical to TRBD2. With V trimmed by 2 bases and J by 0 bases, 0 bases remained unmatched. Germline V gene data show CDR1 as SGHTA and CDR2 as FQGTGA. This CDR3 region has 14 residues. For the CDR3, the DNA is TGTGCCAGCAGCTTAGCGGGGGGCTCCTACGAGCAGTACTTC. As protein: CASSLAGGSYEQYF.

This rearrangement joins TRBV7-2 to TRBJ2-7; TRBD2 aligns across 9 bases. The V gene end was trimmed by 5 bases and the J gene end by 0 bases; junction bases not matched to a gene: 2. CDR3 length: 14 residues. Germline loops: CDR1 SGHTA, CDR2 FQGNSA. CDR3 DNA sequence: TGTGCCAGCAGCCGCGGGGGGGCCTCCTACGAGCAGTACTTC. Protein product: CASSRGGASYEQYF.

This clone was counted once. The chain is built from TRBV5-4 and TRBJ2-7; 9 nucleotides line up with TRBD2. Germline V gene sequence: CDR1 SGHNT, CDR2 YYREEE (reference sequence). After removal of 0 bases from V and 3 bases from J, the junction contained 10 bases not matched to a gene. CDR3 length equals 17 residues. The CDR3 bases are TGTGCCAGCAGCTTGGCCGGCGGGGGGGCATTTCACTACGAGCAGTACTTC. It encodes CASSLAGGGAFHYEQYF. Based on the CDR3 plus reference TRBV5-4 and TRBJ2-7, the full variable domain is ETGVTQSPTHLIKTRGQQVTLRCSSQSGHNTVSWYQQALGQGPQFIFQYYREEENGRGNFPPRFSGLQFPNYSSELNVNALELDDSALYLCASSLAGGGAFHYEQYFGPGTRLTVT.

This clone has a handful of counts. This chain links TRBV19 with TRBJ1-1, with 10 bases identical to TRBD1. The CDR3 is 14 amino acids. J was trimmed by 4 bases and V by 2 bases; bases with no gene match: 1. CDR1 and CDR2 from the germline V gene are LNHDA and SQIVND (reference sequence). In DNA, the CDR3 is TGTGCCAGTAGTATACGGACAGGGGGCACTGAAGCTTTCTTT. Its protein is CASSIRTGGTEAFF.

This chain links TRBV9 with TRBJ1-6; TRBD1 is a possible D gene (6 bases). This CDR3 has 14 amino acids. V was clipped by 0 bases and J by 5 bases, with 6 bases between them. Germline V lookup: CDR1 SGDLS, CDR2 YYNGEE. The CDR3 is CASSVGQDNSPLHF. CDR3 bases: TGTGCCAGCAGCGTAGGACAGGATAATTCACCCCTCCACTTT.

The CDR3 sequence: CASSIANRGGPTGELFF. The CDR3 DNA sequence: TGTGCCAGTAGTATCGCCAACCGGGGAGGGCCGACCGGGGAGCTGTTTTTT. This rearrangement joins TRBV19 to TRBJ2-2; 7 bases align to TRBD2. The germline CDR1 and CDR2 sequences are LNHDA and SQIVND (reference sequence). The CDR3 totals 17 residues. Germline trimming cut 3 bases from V and 5 bases from J; bases unmatched to any gene: 12.